A selection of T cell receptor beta chains follows, all from one sample in a study of blood T cell repertoires in COVID-19. The protocol was immunoSEQ multiplex PCR, while the TCRdb copy is restricted to in-frame clones and leaves out a portion. The table includes over 20,000 clones, more than 80% detected once. Sequenced input: peripheral blood. These receptors came from a human donor in a cohort sampled during active COVID-19. Both conserved end residues are part of each CDR3. The D gene is left open where the match is weak. Expanded clones get a size class; other rows say once, few or many, or leave the size out.

v_gene: TRBV2
abundance: NA
d_gene: NA
j_gene: TRBJ2-4
CDR3nt: TGTGCCAGCAATCCCCCCTTTTCAAGCGTTCAGTACTTC
CDR3aa: CASNPPFSSVQYF

v_gene: TRBV15
abundance: NA
d_gene: NA
j_gene: TRBJ2-7
CDR3nt: TGTGCCACCAGCAGAGAATTAGCGGACTACGAGCAGTACTTC
CDR3aa: CATSRELADYEQYF

v_gene: TRBV30
abundance: NA
d_gene: TRBD1
j_gene: TRBJ2-7
CDR3nt: TGTGCCTGGAGTGTACAGGGGGCCGACGAGCAGTACTTC
CDR3aa: CAWSVQGADEQYF

v_gene: TRBV27
abundance: NA
d_gene: NA
j_gene: TRBJ2-2
CDR3nt: TGTGCCAGCTCCGTAGGGACACACTACACCGGGGAGCTGTTTTTT
CDR3aa: CASSVGTHYTGELFF

v_gene: TRBV6-4
abundance: once
d_gene: TRBD1
j_gene: TRBJ1-3
CDR3nt: TGTGCCAGCAGTGACGGGATAGGACAGGACTCTGGAAACACCATATATTTT
CDR3aa: CASSDGIGQDSGNTIYF

v_gene: TRBV2
abundance: NA
d_gene: NA
j_gene: TRBJ1-1
CDR3nt: TGTGCCAGCAGTGAAACAGGGTCGGCCACTGAAGCTTTCTTT
CDR3aa: CASSETGSATEAFF

v_gene: TRBV2
abundance: NA
d_gene: TRBD2
j_gene: TRBJ2-1
CDR3nt: TGTGCCAGCAGCCCTAGCGGGAGGTTCCACAATGAGCAGTTCTTC
CDR3aa: CASSPSGRFHNEQFF

v_gene: TRBV15
abundance: NA
d_gene: TRBD1
j_gene: TRBJ1-4
CDR3nt: TGTGCCACCAGCAGAAATCCGGGACAGGGAAGTGAAAAACTGTTTTTT
CDR3aa: CATSRNPGQGSEKLFF

v_gene: TRBV20-1
abundance: NA
d_gene: NA
j_gene: TRBJ2-1
CDR3nt: TGCAGTGTGCGTTCCTACAATGAGCAGTTCTTC
CDR3aa: CSVRSYNEQFF

v_gene: TRBV9
abundance: NA
d_gene: TRBD1
j_gene: TRBJ2-7
CDR3nt: TGTGCCAGCAGCGTAGGAGCAGGGGGTAATGACGAGCAGTACTTC
CDR3aa: CASSVGAGGNDEQYF

v_gene: TRBV5-1
abundance: NA
d_gene: TRBD1
j_gene: TRBJ1-4
CDR3nt: TGCGCCAGCAGCCCGAGCGGAACAGGGGGTAATGAAAAACTGTTTTTT
CDR3aa: CASSPSGTGGNEKLFF

v_gene: TRBV18
abundance: NA
d_gene: NA
j_gene: TRBJ1-1
CDR3nt: TGTGCCAGCTCACCAGGGCGAGAAGCTTTCTTT
CDR3aa: CASSPGREAFF

v_gene: TRBV28
abundance: NA
d_gene: TRBD1
j_gene: TRBJ1-2
CDR3nt: TGTGCCAGCAGTTTAGGGACAGGGAATTATGGCTACACCTTC
CDR3aa: CASSLGTGNYGYTF

v_gene: TRBV30
abundance: NA
d_gene: TRBD2
j_gene: TRBJ2-7
CDR3nt: TGTGCCTGCTCGACTAGCGGGACACCGGGGATATACGAGCAGTACTTC
CDR3aa: CACSTSGTPGIYEQYF

v_gene: TRBV10-3
abundance: NA
d_gene: TRBD2
j_gene: TRBJ2-1
CDR3nt: TGTGCCATCGGGACTAGCGGGAGCGTCAGTGAGCAGTTCTTC
CDR3aa: CAIGTSGSVSEQFF

v_gene: TRBV6-2/TRBV6-3
abundance: NA
d_gene: TRBD2
j_gene: TRBJ2-3
CDR3nt: TGTGCCAGCAGTTACTTCCAGTCCGGACTAGGGCTTACAGATACGCAGTATTTT
CDR3aa: CASSYFQSGLGLTDTQYF

v_gene: TRBV3-1/TRBV3-2
abundance: NA
d_gene: TRBD1
j_gene: TRBJ2-1
CDR3nt: TGTGCCAGCAGCCCAATGGACAGGGGCTACAATGAGCAGTTCTTC
CDR3aa: CASSPMDRGYNEQFF

v_gene: TRBV9
abundance: NA
d_gene: NA
j_gene: TRBJ1-1
CDR3nt: TGTGCCAGCAGCGTAGTATCAGGTAACACTGAAGCTTTCTTT
CDR3aa: CASSVVSGNTEAFF

v_gene: TRBV11-2
abundance: NA
d_gene: NA
j_gene: TRBJ2-3
CDR3nt: TGTGCCAGCAGCTTAATGAGAACCCCAAGCACAGATACGCAGTATTTT
CDR3aa: CASSLMRTPSTDTQYF

v_gene: TRBV6-5
abundance: NA
d_gene: NA
j_gene: TRBJ2-7
CDR3nt: TGTGCCAGCAGAAAAGACCTGGGGGCCTCCTACGAGCAGTACTTC
CDR3aa: CASRKDLGASYEQYF

v_gene: TRBV28
abundance: NA
d_gene: TRBD2
j_gene: TRBJ2-7
CDR3nt: TGTGCCAGCACTTCTGCGGGAGGACCCTACGAGCAGTACTTC
CDR3aa: CASTSAGGPYEQYF

v_gene: TRBV2
abundance: NA
d_gene: TRBD1
j_gene: TRBJ1-1
CDR3nt: TGTGCCAGCAGAAGGGACAGAGATGGGAACACTGAAGCTTTCTTT
CDR3aa: CASRRDRDGNTEAFF

v_gene: TRBV11-2
abundance: NA
d_gene: NA
j_gene: TRBJ1-1
CDR3nt: TGTGCCAGCCCTGGACAGCTCACTGAAGCTTTCTTT
CDR3aa: CASPGQLTEAFF

v_gene: TRBV7-3
abundance: few
d_gene: NA
j_gene: TRBJ1-1
CDR3nt: TGTGCCAGTGATTTACGGGACACTGAAGCTTTCTTT
CDR3aa: CASDLRDTEAFF

v_gene: TRBV4-1
abundance: once
d_gene: TRBD2
j_gene: TRBJ2-3
CDR3nt: TGCGCCAGCAGCCTCCGACTAGCGGGGGACACAGATACGCAGTATTTT
CDR3aa: CASSLRLAGDTDTQYF

v_gene: TRBV6-5
abundance: NA
d_gene: TRBD2
j_gene: TRBJ2-7
CDR3nt: TGTGCCAGCAGTTACGGGGGGGGTGGCGCGCAGTACTTC
CDR3aa: CASSYGGGGAQYF

v_gene: TRBV9
abundance: NA
d_gene: TRBD2
j_gene: TRBJ2-7
CDR3nt: TGTGCCAGCGGGAGTACTAGCGGGAGAATTTCCGAGCAGTACTTC
CDR3aa: CASGSTSGRISEQYF

v_gene: TRBV28
abundance: NA
d_gene: NA
j_gene: TRBJ2-1
CDR3nt: TGTGCCAGCAGTTTTGGGGGAGGTGAGCAGTTCTTC
CDR3aa: CASSFGGGEQFF

v_gene: TRBV12-3/TRBV12-4
abundance: NA
d_gene: NA
j_gene: TRBJ2-7
CDR3nt: TGTGCCAGCAGGTTAAGCAACAGGTACGAGCAGTACTTC
CDR3aa: CASRLSNRYEQYF

v_gene: TRBV5-1
abundance: once
d_gene: NA
j_gene: TRBJ1-1
CDR3nt: TGCGCCAGCAGCAGAACAGGGAACACTGAAGCTTTCTTT
CDR3aa: CASSRTGNTEAFF

v_gene: TRBV5-1
abundance: NA
d_gene: NA
j_gene: TRBJ1-1
CDR3nt: TGCGCCAGCACAGCGGGGGGCACCACTGAAGCTTTCTTT
CDR3aa: CASTAGGTTEAFF

v_gene: TRBV29-1
abundance: NA
d_gene: TRBD1
j_gene: TRBJ1-1
CDR3nt: TGCAGCGCCCAAGGGGACAGGGCTGAAGCTTTCTTT
CDR3aa: CSAQGDRAEAFF

v_gene: TRBV12-3/TRBV12-4
abundance: NA
d_gene: NA
j_gene: TRBJ1-4
CDR3nt: TGTGCCAGCAGCCAGACGGGTGAAAAACTGTTTTTT
CDR3aa: CASSQTGEKLFF

v_gene: TRBV27
abundance: NA
d_gene: NA
j_gene: TRBJ2-7
CDR3nt: TGTGCCAGCAGCCCATCCACCCGGGCGGGCGAGCAGTACTTC
CDR3aa: CASSPSTRAGEQYF

v_gene: TRBV29-1
abundance: NA
d_gene: TRBD1
j_gene: TRBJ2-3
CDR3nt: TGCAGCGTTACCGGGACAGCTAGCACAGATACGCAGTATTTT
CDR3aa: CSVTGTASTDTQYF

v_gene: TRBV7-9
abundance: few
d_gene: TRBD1
j_gene: TRBJ2-7
CDR3nt: TGTGCCAGCAGTCACCGGGACAGAACCTACGAGCAGTACTTC
CDR3aa: CASSHRDRTYEQYF

v_gene: TRBV29-1
abundance: NA
d_gene: TRBD1
j_gene: TRBJ2-7
CDR3nt: TGCAGCGTTTCGCATACAGGGGACGAGCAGTACTTC
CDR3aa: CSVSHTGDEQYF

v_gene: TRBV5-4
abundance: NA
d_gene: NA
j_gene: TRBJ1-1
CDR3nt: TGTGCCAGCAGCTTACAGGGAAAAGGCACTGAAGCTTTCTTT
CDR3aa: CASSLQGKGTEAFF

v_gene: TRBV27
abundance: NA
d_gene: TRBD2
j_gene: TRBJ2-1
CDR3nt: TGTGCCAGCAGTTCGACTAGCGGGAGTGTGAATGAGCAGTTCTTC
CDR3aa: CASSSTSGSVNEQFF

v_gene: TRBV4-1
abundance: NA
d_gene: TRBD1
j_gene: TRBJ2-1
CDR3nt: TGCGCCAGCAGCCCCCGGACAGGGGGTGGCCTCTACAATGAGCAGTTCTTC
CDR3aa: CASSPRTGGGLYNEQFF

v_gene: TRBV10-3
abundance: NA
d_gene: TRBD2
j_gene: TRBJ2-1
CDR3nt: TGTGCCACCCCAACCCGGCTAGCGGGGGGCAATGAGCAGTTCTTC
CDR3aa: CATPTRLAGGNEQFF

v_gene: TRBV27
abundance: NA
d_gene: NA
j_gene: TRBJ2-7
CDR3nt: TGTGCCAGCAGTTTGGCAGGGCGTAACGAGCAGTACTTC
CDR3aa: CASSLAGRNEQYF

v_gene: TRBV6-2/TRBV6-3
abundance: NA
d_gene: NA
j_gene: TRBJ2-2
CDR3nt: TGTGCCAGCAGTGAGAAGTATAGGGAGCTGTTTTTT
CDR3aa: CASSEKYRELFF

v_gene: TRBV5-1
abundance: NA
d_gene: NA
j_gene: TRBJ2-7
CDR3nt: TGCGCCAGCAGCCTCTCCTCCGGTCCCGAGCAGTACTTC
CDR3aa: CASSLSSGPEQYF

v_gene: TRBV6-5
abundance: few
d_gene: TRBD1
j_gene: TRBJ2-1
CDR3nt: TGTGCCAGCAACCAGGGGGAGAACAATGAGCAGTTCTTC
CDR3aa: CASNQGENNEQFF

v_gene: TRBV2
abundance: NA
d_gene: TRBD2
j_gene: TRBJ2-2
CDR3nt: TGTGCCAGCAGGGCTAGCGGGGTGAACACCGGGGAGCTGTTTTTT
CDR3aa: CASRASGVNTGELFF

v_gene: TRBV4-1
abundance: few
d_gene: NA
j_gene: TRBJ2-7
CDR3nt: TGCGCCAGCAGCCAGGCCGTAGGGGAAACCTACGAGCAGTACTTC
CDR3aa: CASSQAVGETYEQYF

v_gene: TRBV7-6
abundance: NA
d_gene: NA
j_gene: TRBJ2-1
CDR3nt: TGTGCCAGCAGCCCTACATTTCCGGGGGAACACAATGAGCAGTTCTTC
CDR3aa: CASSPTFPGEHNEQFF

v_gene: TRBV5-1
abundance: NA
d_gene: NA
j_gene: TRBJ2-7
CDR3nt: TGCGCCAGCAGCTTTAACTGGGGGGAGTCCTACGAGCAGTACTTC
CDR3aa: CASSFNWGESYEQYF

v_gene: TRBV6-1
abundance: NA
d_gene: TRBD1
j_gene: TRBJ2-5
CDR3nt: TGTGCCAGCAGTGAGTCAGGGGGCGAAGAGACCCAGTACTTC
CDR3aa: CASSESGGEETQYF

v_gene: TRBV5-1
abundance: NA
d_gene: TRBD1
j_gene: TRBJ2-7
CDR3nt: TGCGCCAGCAGCTCCACGGCTGGGACAGCCTACGAGCAGTACTTC
CDR3aa: CASSSTAGTAYEQYF

v_gene: TRBV4-2
abundance: NA
d_gene: NA
j_gene: TRBJ2-1
CDR3nt: TGTGCCAGCAGCCAAGATAATGGTGGCCCCTATGAGCAGTTCTTC
CDR3aa: CASSQDNGGPYEQFF

v_gene: TRBV28
abundance: NA
d_gene: TRBD1
j_gene: TRBJ1-1
CDR3nt: TGTGCCAGCAGTGGGAGGACAGGGTTGAACACTGAAGCTTTCTTT
CDR3aa: CASSGRTGLNTEAFF

v_gene: TRBV30
abundance: NA
d_gene: TRBD1
j_gene: TRBJ1-6
CDR3nt: TGTGCCTGGAAGGGACAGCATAATTCACCCCTCCACTTT
CDR3aa: CAWKGQHNSPLHF

v_gene: TRBV28
abundance: once
d_gene: NA
j_gene: TRBJ1-1
CDR3nt: TGTGCCAGCAGTTCGGGCACTGAAGCTTTCTTT
CDR3aa: CASSSGTEAFF

v_gene: TRBV18
abundance: NA
d_gene: NA
j_gene: TRBJ1-1
CDR3nt: TGTGCCAGCTCACCACTGGGGCCGAACACTGAAGCTTTCTTT
CDR3aa: CASSPLGPNTEAFF

v_gene: TRBV2
abundance: NA
d_gene: TRBD1
j_gene: TRBJ1-6
CDR3nt: TGTGCCAGCGCCCGGACAGGGGTAGGAAATTCACCCCTCCACTTT
CDR3aa: CASARTGVGNSPLHF

v_gene: TRBV13
abundance: few
d_gene: TRBD2
j_gene: TRBJ2-7
CDR3nt: TGTGCCAGCAGCCCTCCGAGCGGGAACCGGCAGTACTTC
CDR3aa: CASSPPSGNRQYF

v_gene: TRBV21-1
abundance: NA
d_gene: NA
j_gene: TRBJ2-1
CDR3nt: TGTGCCAGCAGCCAAGGGACAGCGGACCTGAGCTCCTACAATGAGCAGTTCTTC
CDR3aa: CASSQGTADLSSYNEQFF

v_gene: TRBV7-9
abundance: NA
d_gene: NA
j_gene: TRBJ2-7
CDR3nt: TGTGCCAGCAGCTCGCTTCACGGACAACCCTACGAGCAGTACTTC
CDR3aa: CASSSLHGQPYEQYF